This T cell receptor beta chain appears in the sequencing data of a study of blood T cells in healthy people across ages. The authors isolated at least 6 million PBMCs per sample. Total RNA extracted from each sample amounted to at least 5 micrograms. Findings and limits, study-wide: The long-lived group displayed more naive CD4+ cells, plus higher diversity, than the aged donors did.

V lost 6 bases and J 9 bases, leaving 13 bases between the germline ends. Germline CDR1 MNHEY, CDR2 SVGEGT. This CDR3 region has 12 residues. Concerning this clonotype: Its antigen is unknown.

Together with a sample-barcoded 5' primer, a J-beta primer mix was included in a second PCR lasting about 7 to 11 cycles. TCRdb recomputed calls from the 5' RACE reads with MiXCR, one row per CDR3 protein. This table holds about 1,000,000 distinct CDR3 sequences, around 43% found once. The V call is TRBV6-2 or TRBV6-3, the J call TRBJ2-3; D may be TRBD2 (6 bases). The TCR sequence derives from a woman aged 60-75 years in good health. The sample consisted of blood. Written as DNA, the CDR3 is TGTGCCAGCAGCTTGGGACTCCTAACGCAGTATTTT. It codes for CASSLGLLTQYF.